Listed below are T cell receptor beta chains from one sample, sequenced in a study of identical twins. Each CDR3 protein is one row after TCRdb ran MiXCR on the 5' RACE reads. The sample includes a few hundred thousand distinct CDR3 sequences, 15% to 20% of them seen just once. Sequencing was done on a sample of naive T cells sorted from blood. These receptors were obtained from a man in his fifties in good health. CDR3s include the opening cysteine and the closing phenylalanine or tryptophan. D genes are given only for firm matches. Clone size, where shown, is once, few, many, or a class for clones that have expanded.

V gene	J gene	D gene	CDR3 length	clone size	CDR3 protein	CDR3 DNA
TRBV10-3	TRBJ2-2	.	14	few	CAISWTPYTGELFF	TGTGCCATTTCCTGGACACCTTACACCGGGGAGCTGTTTTTT
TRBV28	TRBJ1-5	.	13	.	CASKVGRNQPQHF	TGTGCCAGCAAGGTTGGACGCAATCAGCCCCAGCATTTT
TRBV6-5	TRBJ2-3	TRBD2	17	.	CASSSPRTSGSPDTQYF	TGTGCCAGCAGTTCACCCCGGACTAGCGGGAGCCCAGATACGCAGTATTTT
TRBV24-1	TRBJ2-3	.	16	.	CATSDLQSGFTDTQYF	TGTGCCACCAGTGATTTGCAGTCCGGATTCACAGATACGCAGTATTTT
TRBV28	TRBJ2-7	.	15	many	CASTRRSTPSPEQYF	TGTGCCAGCACCCGTCGTTCGACACCTTCCCCCGAGCAGTACTTC
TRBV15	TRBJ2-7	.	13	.	CATSTGTFYEQYF	TGTGCCACCAGTACCGGGACATTCTACGAGCAGTACTTC
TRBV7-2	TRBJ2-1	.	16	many	CASSLESGGTYNEQFF	TGTGCCAGCAGCTTAGAGTCAGGGGGGACCTACAATGAGCAGTTCTTC
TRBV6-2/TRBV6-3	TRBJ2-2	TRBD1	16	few	CASSYPTGMGTGELFF	TGTGCCAGCAGTTACCCGACAGGGATGGGCACCGGGGAGCTGTTTTTT
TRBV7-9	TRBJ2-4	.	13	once	CAISLGQGNIQYF	TGTGCCATCAGCTTAGGGCAGGGAAACATTCAGTACTTC
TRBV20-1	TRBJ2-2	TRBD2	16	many	CSAQSGTSGRARELFF	TGCAGTGCTCAATCCGGGACTAGCGGGAGGGCCCGGGAGCTGTTTTTT
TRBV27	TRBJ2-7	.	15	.	CASSIYGGRGYEQYF	TGTGCCAGCAGCATATACGGAGGGCGCGGCTACGAGCAGTACTTC
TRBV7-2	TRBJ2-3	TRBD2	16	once	CASSLVGTSGTDTQYF	TGTGCCAGCAGCTTAGTGGGGACTAGCGGCACAGATACGCAGTATTTT
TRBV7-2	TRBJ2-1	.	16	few	CASSPGVLPTYNEQFF	TGTGCCAGCAGCCCAGGGGTCCTCCCGACCTACAATGAGCAGTTCTTC
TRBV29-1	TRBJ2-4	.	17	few	CSVAPGETVLAKNIQYF	TGCAGCGTTGCCCCGGGGGAGACAGTACTAGCCAAAAACATTCAGTACTTC
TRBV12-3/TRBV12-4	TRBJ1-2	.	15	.	CASSLGEGFDYGYTF	TGTGCCAGCAGTTTAGGGGAGGGGTTCGACTATGGCTACACCTTC
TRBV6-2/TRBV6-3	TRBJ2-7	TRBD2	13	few	CASKLAGSYEQYF	TGTGCCAGCAAACTAGCGGGCTCCTACGAGCAGTACTTC
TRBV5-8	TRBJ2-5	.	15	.	CASSLPSGAQETQYF	TGTGCCAGCAGCTTGCCGTCGGGGGCTCAAGAGACCCAGTACTTC
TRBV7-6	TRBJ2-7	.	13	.	CASSLGSGPEQYF	TGTGCCAGCAGCTTGGGCTCCGGGCCCGAGCAGTACTTC
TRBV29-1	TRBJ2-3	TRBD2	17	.	CSVDPARAGGWTDTQYF	TGCAGCGTTGACCCCGCTAGGGCGGGAGGGTGGACAGATACGCAGTATTTT
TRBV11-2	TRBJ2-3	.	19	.	CASSLDVLGGRPSTDTQYF	TGTGCCAGCAGCCTAGACGTCTTGGGGGGACGACCCTCCACAGATACGCAGTATTTT
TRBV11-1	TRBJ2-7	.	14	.	CASSLVGGGGEQYF	TGTGCCAGCAGCTTGGTAGGGGGTGGCGGCGAGCAGTACTTC
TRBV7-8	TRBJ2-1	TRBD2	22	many	CASSWNWNLRGTSGGRNNEQFF	TGTGCCAGCAGCTGGAACTGGAACCTCCGGGGAACTAGCGGGGGGCGAAACAATGAGCAGTTCTTC
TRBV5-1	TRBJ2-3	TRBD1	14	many	CASSAGGRGDTQYF	TGCGCCAGCAGCGCAGGGGGCCGGGGAGATACGCAGTATTTT
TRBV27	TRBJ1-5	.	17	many	CASSLTTTGDSNQPQHF	TGTGCCAGCAGTCTCACGACGACGGGAGATAGCAATCAGCCCCAGCATTTT
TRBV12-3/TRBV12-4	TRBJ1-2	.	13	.	CASTSVGVYGYTF	TGTGCCAGCACCTCGGTAGGAGTCTATGGCTACACCTTC
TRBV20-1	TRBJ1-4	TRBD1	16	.	CSARDGPQGANEKLFF	TGCAGTGCTAGAGATGGTCCCCAGGGGGCTAATGAAAAACTGTTTTTT
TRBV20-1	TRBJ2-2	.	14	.	CSAPRNWNTGELFF	TGCAGTGCTCCCCGGAACTGGAACACCGGGGAGCTGTTTTTT
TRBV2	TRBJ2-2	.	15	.	CASSEVPWGTGELFF	TGTGCCAGCAGTGAAGTGCCCTGGGGGACCGGGGAGCTGTTTTTT
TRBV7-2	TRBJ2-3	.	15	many	CASSLRARGADTQYF	TGTGCCAGCAGCTTACGCGCTAGAGGCGCGGATACGCAGTATTTT
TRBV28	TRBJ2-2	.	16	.	CASSLRQVRVTWELFF	TGTGCCAGCAGTTTGCGACAGGTCAGGGTCACCTGGGAGCTGTTTTTT
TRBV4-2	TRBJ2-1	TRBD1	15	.	CASSVMGQGSNEQFF	TGTGCCAGCAGCGTTATGGGACAGGGGTCCAATGAGCAGTTCTTC
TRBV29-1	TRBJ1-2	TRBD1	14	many	CSARTGDANYGYTF	TGCAGCGCCAGAACAGGGGATGCTAACTATGGCTACACCTTC
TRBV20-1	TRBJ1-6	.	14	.	CSARDSSPNSPLHF	TGCAGTGCTAGAGACAGCAGCCCTAATTCACCCCTCCACTTT
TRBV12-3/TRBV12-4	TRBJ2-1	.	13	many	CASRATTGSGQFF	TGTGCCAGCAGAGCGACGACAGGTTCGGGGCAGTTCTTC
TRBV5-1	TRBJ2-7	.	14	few	CASSFGIRGGEQYF	TGCGCCAGCAGCTTTGGAATCAGGGGGGGCGAGCAGTACTTC
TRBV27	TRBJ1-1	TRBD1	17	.	CASSSIPPGQGNTEAFF	TGTGCCAGCAGTTCCATCCCTCCGGGACAGGGGAACACTGAAGCTTTCTTT
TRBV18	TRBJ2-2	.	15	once	CASSPQEGNTGELFF	TGTGCCAGCTCACCACAGGAAGGGAACACCGGGGAGCTGTTTTTT
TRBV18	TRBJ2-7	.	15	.	CASSRSDGGSYEQYF	TGTGCCAGCTCACGGTCAGACGGTGGATCCTACGAGCAGTACTTC
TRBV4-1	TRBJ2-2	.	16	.	CASSQSRLANPGELFF	TGCGCCAGCAGCCAATCACGTCTAGCGAATCCCGGGGAGCTGTTTTTT
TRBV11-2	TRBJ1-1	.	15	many	CASSLGAGLNTEAFF	TGTGCCAGCAGCTTAGGGGCAGGCCTGAACACTGAAGCTTTCTTT
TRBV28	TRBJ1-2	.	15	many	CASSSLSERLMGYTF	TGTGCCAGCAGTTCCCTAAGTGAGAGATTAATGGGCTACACCTTC
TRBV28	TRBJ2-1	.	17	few	CASSEIGFRGRVNEQFF	TGTGCCAGCAGCGAGATAGGGTTTCGCGGCAGGGTAAATGAGCAGTTCTTC
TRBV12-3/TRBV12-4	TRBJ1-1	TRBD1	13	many	CASSWVQGTEAFF	TGTGCCAGCAGTTGGGTACAGGGGACTGAAGCTTTCTTT
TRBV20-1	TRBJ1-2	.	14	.	CSARVRGGRFGYTF	TGCAGTGCTAGAGTAAGGGGGGGACGATTTGGCTACACCTTC
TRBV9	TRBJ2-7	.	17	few	CASSVGYVGTTPDEQYF	TGTGCCAGCAGCGTCGGGTACGTGGGGACAACTCCTGACGAGCAGTACTTC
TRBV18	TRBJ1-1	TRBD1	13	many	CASSGQGNTEAFF	TGTGCCAGCAGTGGACAGGGGAACACTGAAGCTTTCTTT